Included here is one T cell receptor beta chain sequence, with context. Its target is unknown. This record belongs to a study of cytomegalovirus exposure and HLA in healthy donors. Across the whole study: The same platform was used for the 110 or so validation repertoires as for the approximately 610 first-cohort repertoires, as reported in a later analysis.

The donors belonged to the roughly 120-subject validation cohort, separate from the 666-subject first cohort. Produced via immunoSEQ multiplex PCR; TCRdb's table is partial and in-frame only. The table includes roughly 100,000 clones, approximately 95% detected once. With 0 bases removed from V and 4 bases from J, the gap between germline ends came to 10 bases. The CDR3 has 14 residues. The germline gives CDR1 SGHNT, CDR2 YYREEE (reference sequence). Study-wide points: Associated with cytomegalovirus, according to the listing, were 150 to 200 TCR beta chains.

What was sequenced was PBMCs. The gene calls are TRBV5-4 and TRBJ1-2; weak D call: TRBD1 (6 bases). The receptor was isolated from a young woman in good health and CMV-seronegative. In DNA form, the CDR3 reads TGTGCCAGCAGCTTGGACAGGGAGAGCTATGGCTACACCTTC. Protein sequence: CASSLDRESYGYTF.